The clone carrying this T cell receptor beta chain came up a few times. Its specificity is not known. The data belong to a study of T-cell reconstitution after alpha-beta-depleted transplantation in children. Study-level findings and limits: The main origin of T-cell counts and diversity one year after transplant was newly produced T cells. Several hundred expanded graft clones reportedly were the source of alpha-beta T cells about two months after transplant.

Unique molecular identifiers were incorporated during preparation of the TCRbeta library. TCRdb reprocessed the PCR reads with MiXCR, giving one entry per CDR3 protein. The sample has about 420,000 distinct CDR3 sequences; around 16% are singletons. The trim removed 2 bases at V and 6 bases at J, leaving 8 bases unmatched. This CDR3 has 15 residues. CDR1 and CDR2 (germline): SGDLS, YYNGEE. Sequencing was performed on PBMCs, mostly from graft donor cells, taken 360 days after TCRalphabeta/CD19-depleted stem cell transplant. The clonotype comes from a boy in the first two years of life who had a stem cell transplant for Wiskott-Aldrich syndrome, so the T cells may come from the graft donor. The chain has TRBV9 and TRBJ1-5; TRBD1 agrees at 7 bases. The CDR3 DNA follows: TGTGCCAGCAGCGTCGACCCGACAGGGATTCAGCCCCAGCATTTT. Residues: CASSVDPTGIQPQHF.